The rows below give T cell receptor beta chains drawn from one sample of a study of CD8+CD57+ T cells in acquired aplastic anemia. Using its own MiXCR run on the reads, TCRdb lists one record per CDR3 protein. This sample has 150,000 or so distinct CDR3 sequences, with around 48% found just once. What was sequenced was sorted CD4+, CD8+, or CD8+CD57+ T cells (not recorded which) from PBMCs. The receptors shown here come from a human donor with aplastic anemia. Both conserved end residues are part of each CDR3. D genes are given only for firm matches. The size of a clone is reported for some rows only, either as once, few or many, or as a class for expanded clones.

D	size	V	J	CDR3	DNA
.	.	TRBV19	TRBJ2-5	CASSAYWGETQYF	TGTGCCAGTAGTGCTTATTGGGGGGAGACCCAGTACTTC
.	few	TRBV19	TRBJ1-1	CASSTTTRITFF	TGTGCCAGTAGTACCACGACACGTATAACTTTCTTT
.	.	TRBV10-1	TRBJ2-7	CASRRGGSSYEQYF	TGCGCCAGCAGGAGGGGGGGCAGCTCCTACGAGCAGTACTTC
.	many	TRBV11-2	TRBJ2-7	CASSFSSHEQYF	TGTGCCAGCAGCTTTAGCTCCCACGAGCAGTACTTC
.	.	TRBV19	TRBJ2-1	CASTRMGLGNEQFF	TGTGCCAGTACGCGAATGGGTTTGGGGAATGAGCAGTTCTTC
.	.	TRBV7-8	TRBJ1-3	CASSLVRLRGTFRNTIYF	TGTGCCAGCAGCTTAGTCCGACTAAGGGGGACATTTAGAAACACCATATATTTT
.	many	TRBV7-3	TRBJ2-2	CASSLGGALNTGELFF	TGTGCCAGCAGCTTAGGCGGGGCCCTGAACACCGGGGAGCTGTTTTTT
.	.	TRBV25-1	TRBJ2-1	CASSDRKHNEQFF	TGTGCCAGCAGTGATCGAAAGCATAATGAGCAGTTCTTC
.	.	TRBV14	TRBJ2-7	CASSQVQGLSEQYF	TGTGCCAGCAGCCAAGTTCAGGGGCTAAGCGAGCAGTACTTC
.	many	TRBV3-1	TRBJ2-7	CASSQQSRANEQYF	TGTGCCAGCAGCCAACAAAGCAGGGCCAACGAGCAGTACTTC
.	many	TRBV6-1	TRBJ2-7	CASLSTGASYEQYF	TGTGCCAGCCTTAGCACCGGGGCTTCCTACGAGCAGTACTTC
.	.	TRBV6-5	TRBJ1-5	CASSYMTGDQPQHF	TGTGCCAGCAGTTACATGACAGGAGATCAGCCCCAGCATTTT
.	many	TRBV25-1	TRBJ1-2	CASSDPGGAINRYTF	TGTGCCAGCAGTGACCCTGGGGGGGCCATAAATCGGTACACCTTC
TRBD2	.	TRBV29-1	TRBJ2-3	CSVGGTSGDLSTDTQYF	TGCAGCGTAGGGGGGACTAGCGGGGACCTTAGCACAGATACGCAGTATTTT
.	many	TRBV9	TRBJ1-1	CASSVATGGNTEAFF	TGTGCCAGCAGCGTAGCTACGGGGGGGAACACTGAAGCTTTCTTT
TRBD1	.	TRBV3-1	TRBJ1-2	CASSRQGAVGYTF	TGTGCCAGCAGCCGTCAGGGGGCGGTTGGCTACACCTTC
.	.	TRBV24-1	TRBJ1-1	CATSDLGNTEAFF	TGTGCCACCAGTGATTTAGGGAACACTGAAGCTTTCTTT
TRBD2	.	TRBV20-1	TRBJ2-7	CSARENGRTYEQYF	TGCAGTGCTAGAGAGAACGGGAGGACCTACGAGCAGTACTTC
TRBD1	many	TRBV5-6	TRBJ2-2	CASSRWDRDTGELFF	TGTGCCAGCAGCCGCTGGGACAGGGACACCGGGGAGCTGTTTTTT
.	.	TRBV7-2	TRBJ1-1	CASSHQGNEAFF	TGTGCCAGCAGCCACCAGGGAAATGAAGCTTTCTTT
TRBD1	once	TRBV12-3/TRBV12-4	TRBJ1-1	CASSLSTGAGTEAFF	TGTGCCAGCAGTTTGTCTACAGGGGCGGGCACTGAAGCTTTCTTT
TRBD1	.	TRBV10-3	TRBJ2-1	CAIRGDRSYNEQFF	TGTGCCATCAGGGGGGACAGATCCTACAATGAGCAGTTCTTC
TRBD1	.	TRBV15	TRBJ1-4	CATRMGQGDEKLFF	TGTGCCACCAGGATGGGACAGGGAGACGAAAAACTGTTTTTT
TRBD2	.	TRBV12-5	TRBJ2-5	CASGRGLAGAQYF	TGTGCTAGTGGTCGGGGACTAGCGGGAGCGCAGTACTTC
TRBD1	many	TRBV20-1	TRBJ1-1	CSATTTGTGNTEAFF	TGCAGTGCTACGACTACCGGGACAGGGAACACTGAAGCTTTCTTT
.	many	TRBV7-2	TRBJ2-1	CASSPFGDGLFNEQFF	TGTGCCAGCAGCCCGTTTGGGGACGGACTATTCAATGAGCAGTTCTTC
.	few	TRBV10-3	TRBJ2-5	CASSLPRGPGLQETQYF	TGTGCCAGCAGTTTGCCCCGCGGACCGGGCCTACAAGAGACCCAGTACTTC
TRBD1	.	TRBV2	TRBJ1-2	CASRTGTGYGYTF	TGTGCCAGCAGGACCGGGACAGGTTATGGCTACACCTTC
.	.	TRBV19	TRBJ1-1	CASSVSGYTEAFF	TGTGCCAGCAGTGTTTCGGGGTACACTGAAGCTTTCTTT
TRBD1	.	TRBV5-6	TRBJ1-5	CASSLRSGGNQPQHF	TGTGCCAGCAGCTTACGGTCAGGGGGGAATCAGCCCCAGCATTTT